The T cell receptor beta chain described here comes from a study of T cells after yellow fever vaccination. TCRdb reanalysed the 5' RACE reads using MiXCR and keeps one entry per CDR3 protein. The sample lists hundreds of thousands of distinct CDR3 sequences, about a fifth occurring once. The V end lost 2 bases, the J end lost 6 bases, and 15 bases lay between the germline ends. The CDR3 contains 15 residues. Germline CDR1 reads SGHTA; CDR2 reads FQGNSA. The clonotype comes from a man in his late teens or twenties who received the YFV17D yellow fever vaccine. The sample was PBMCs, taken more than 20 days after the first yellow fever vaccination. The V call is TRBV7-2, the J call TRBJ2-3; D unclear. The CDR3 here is CASSLRSIVADTQYF. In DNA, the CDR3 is TGTGCCAGCAGCTTAAGGTCGATAGTGGCGGATACGCAGTATTTT.